Listed here are 13 T cell receptor beta chains from one sample, sequenced in a study of blood T cell repertoires in COVID-19. Only in-frame clones appear in the TCRdb table, and some are missing; sequencing was by immunoSEQ multiplex PCR. The sample consists of approximately 100,000 clones, roughly 85% of them appearing once. Sequenced input: peripheral blood. The receptors stem from an elderly man with acute or convalescent COVID-19.

This clone was counted a few times. The chain uses TRBV7-2 and TRBJ1-2; 7 bases line up with TRBD1. CDR1 and CDR2 from the germline V gene are SGHTA and FQGNSA. J lost 6 bases, V lost 5 bases, and 9 bases had no gene match. This CDR3 region has 14 residues. The CDR3, as DNA: TGTGCCAGCAGCCACAGACAGGGTATGGATGGCTACACCTTC. Its translation is CASSHRQGMDGYTF.

The table lists this clone with a few counts. CDR3 amino acids: CASSPGQGARGTEAFF. In DNA form, the CDR3 reads TGCGCCAGCAGCCCGGGACAGGGGGCGCGAGGGACTGAAGCTTTCTTT. The V call is TRBV5-1, the J call TRBJ1-1; TRBD1 matches 12 bases. Unmatched junction bases numbered 9, after V lost 4 bases and J lost 5 bases. This CDR3 has 16 amino acids. Per the germline V gene, CDR1 is SGHRS and CDR2 is YFSETQ.

The DNA for the CDR3 is TGTGCCAGTAGTATCGGGTTGACTAGCGGGAGATCTCCGAGGACCGGGGAGCTGTTTTTT. It codes for CASSIGLTSGRSPRTGELFF. The chain links TRBV19 to TRBJ2-2, with TRBD2 matching 12 bases. Germline CDR1 is LNHDA and CDR2 is SQIVND (reference sequence). V gave up 3 bases and J gave up 5 bases; unmatched junction bases: 16. CDR3 length equals 20 residues.

V gene TRBV6-1 combines with J gene TRBJ2-1; possibly TRBD2 for D (7 bases). Trimming stripped 2 bases from V and 10 bases from J, with 15 bases between. Germline CDR1 is MNHNS and CDR2 is SASEGT. This CDR3 is built from 14 residues. The CDR3 DNA is TGTGCCAGCAGTGAATGGGGGGGGGCCTGGGAGCAGTTCTTC. This codes for CASSEWGGAWEQFF.

V gene TRBV4-3 combines with J gene TRBJ2-7, with 11 positions matching TRBD2. This CDR3 spans 16 amino acids. Trimming cost V 4 bases and J 7 bases; bases outside gene matches: 12. Germline CDR1 LGHNA, CDR2 YSLEER. CDR3 in amino acids: CASSLSTGTSGLEQYF. DNA of the CDR3: TGCGCCAGCAGCCTTTCAACCGGGACTAGCGGCTTAGAGCAGTACTTC.

This clone was counted between two and nine times. This chain connects TRBV7-3 to TRBJ2-1, with TRBD2 matching over 13 bases. Trimming took 0 bases from V and 6 from J; bases not matched to a gene: 11. CDR3 length: 19 amino acids. CDR1 is SGHTA, CDR2 FQGTGA, per germline. The CDR3 loop reads CASSLTRGTSGIAGNEQFF. DNA of the CDR3: TGTGCCAGCAGCTTAACCCGAGGGACTAGCGGGATTGCGGGCAATGAGCAGTTCTTC.

The DNA of the CDR3 is TGTGCCAGCAGCTCGGCGGGACAGGGGGCGGAAACTGAAGCTTTCTTT. The encoded protein is CASSSAGQGAETEAFF. This chain connects TRBV5-4 to TRBJ1-1; 12 bases are shared with TRBD1. V trimming: 3 bases; J trimming: 5 bases; junction bases outside the gene matches: 8. The germline gives CDR1 SGHNT, CDR2 YYREEE (reference sequence). The CDR3 extends over 16 amino acids. The complete variable domain, with remaining parts taken from reference TRBV5-4 and TRBJ1-1, reads ETGVTQSPTHLIKTRGQQVTLRCSSQSGHNTVSWYQQALGQGPQFIFQYYREEENGRGNFPPRFSGLQFPNYSSELNVNALELDDSALYLCASSSAGQGAETEAFFGQGTRLTVV.

This chain joins TRBV7-9 and TRBJ2-7; tentatively, D is TRBD2 (5 bases). Looked up from germline, CDR1 is SEHNR and CDR2 is FQNEAQ (reference sequence). V was cut by 0 bases and J by 7 bases, with 16 bases left in between. The CDR3 consists of 15 residues. Here the CDR3 DNA reads TGTGCCAGCAGCTTAGCTTGCGGGTCTCAGCGGGAGCAGTACTTC. Translated, it gives CASSLACGSQREQYF.

The chain employs TRBV7-2 and TRBJ2-1, with 7 bases lining up with TRBD2. This CDR3 has 15 amino acids. CDR1 is SGHTA and CDR2 is FQGNSA in the germline V gene. V lost 6 bases, J lost 0 bases, and 5 bases stayed unmatched. Here the CDR3 reads CASRYGGSSYNEQFF. CDR3 nucleotides: TGTGCCAGCAGGTATGGCGGGAGCTCCTACAATGAGCAGTTCTTC.

The chain joins TRBV11-2 to TRBJ2-1; 13 nucleotides agree with TRBD2. The V segment lost 1 base and the J segment 9 bases; nucleotides outside the gene matches: 12. CDR3 length: 18 residues. The V gene's germline CDR1 is SGHAT and CDR2 FQNNGV. The CDR3 protein is CASSLGERLAGGIGEQFF. The CDR3 nucleotides read TGTGCCAGCAGCTTAGGCGAGAGACTAGCGGGAGGAATCGGTGAGCAGTTCTTC.

CDR3 coding DNA: TGTGCCAGCTCCTACTCGGGCAGGGTTAATGAAAAACTGTTTTTT. It is translated as CASSYSGRVNEKLFF. The chain recombines TRBV27 with TRBJ1-4; tentatively, D is TRBD1 (5 bases). Per germline, CDR1 MNHEY and CDR2 SMNVEV (reference sequence). V lost 8 bases to trimming and J lost 4 bases, with 17 bases between them. The CDR3 totals 15 residues.

This clone was observed a single time. This chain links TRBV5-6 with TRBJ2-1; possibly TRBD1 for D (6 bases). From germline, CDR1 is SGHDT and CDR2 YYEEEE. The CDR3 spans 15 residues. V dropped 3 bases and J dropped 5 bases, with 15 bases sitting between them. The DNA of the CDR3 is TGTGCCAGCAGCTCGACCGGGACACCAGACAATGAGCAGTTCTTC. It codes for CASSSTGTPDNEQFF.

This clone is a singleton in its sample. The chain is built from TRBV7-9 and TRBJ1-2, with 10 bases lining up with TRBD1. With 1 base clipped from V and 4 bases from J, the junction kept 3 bases outside the gene matches. The CDR3 runs to 15 residues. The germline V gene has CDR1 SEHNR and CDR2 FQNEAQ (reference sequence). CDR3 loop: CASSLGQGAGYGYTF. The CDR3, as DNA: TGTGCCAGCAGCTTAGGACAGGGGGCGGGCTATGGCTACACCTTC.